This T cell receptor (beta chain) was identified in a study of control samples from healthy donors and cancer patients. The CDR3 is 13 residues long. The V gene end was trimmed by 10 bases and the J gene end by 3 bases; junction bases not matched to a gene: 8. Germline CDR1 reads ENHRY; CDR2 reads SYGVKD. The assay was immunoSEQ multiplex PCR, and TCRdb's table has in-frame clones only and misses some. The repertoire holds 150,000 or so clones, with around 90% as singletons. The source of this sequence is a man aged 18 to 30 in good health. Sample: blood. The V gene is TRBV10-3, the J gene TRBJ2-7; 8 nucleotides agree with TRBD1. CDR3 residues: CASTGQENYEQYF. In DNA form, the CDR3 reads TGTGCCAGTACGGGACAGGAAAACTACGAGCAGTACTTC.